This note documents a single TCR beta chain sequence. What it binds is not known. The CDR3 runs 13 residues. Between the trimmed V and J ends, which lost 5 bases and 4 bases, there was a span of 12 bases. Germline CDR1 is MNHEY and CDR2 is SVGAGI. The data belong to a study of cytomegalovirus exposure and HLA in healthy donors. Study conclusions and caveats: It was reportedly the case that the classifier diagnosed cytomegalovirus status with high specificity and sensitivity.

This PCR relied on a set of 60 Vbeta primers and 13 Jbeta primers. TCRdb keeps only in-frame clones here, not all; method: immunoSEQ multiplex PCR. In the table there are some 150,000 clones, 80% of which are singletons. Sequenced material: PBMCs. The chain carries TRBV6-5 and TRBJ2-7; D is uncertain. The TCR comes from a man aged 30 to 45 in good health and CMV-seronegative. The CDR3 spells CASSPTPLYEQYF. CDR3 bases: TGTGCCAGCAGTCCTACCCCCTTGTACGAGCAGTACTTC.